The 21 T cell receptor beta chains presented below share a single source sample, sequenced in a study of T cell responses to AZD1222 COVID-19 vaccine. TCRdb's table, derived via immunoSEQ multiplex PCR, lists solely in-frame clones and lacks some. The sample holds about 94,000 clones, 85% seen once. The sample was peripheral blood, taken 28 days after the second AZD1222 dose. The receptors stem from an adult who received the AZD1222 COVID-19 vaccine.

The chain couples TRBV27 to TRBJ1-2; D uncertain. The germline V gene has CDR1 MNHEY and CDR2 SMNVEV (reference sequence). V was shortened by 4 bases and J by 7 bases, with 10 bases between the two germline ends. CDR3 length: 12 amino acids. CDR3 bases: TGTGCCAGCAGTTACGCCGGCCGTGGCTACACCTTC. Translation: CASSYAGRGYTF.

The V and J genes are TRBV7-8 and TRBJ2-1; 12 bases match TRBD2. After removal of 1 base from V and 9 bases from J, the junction contained 4 bases not matched to a gene. There are 15 residues in the CDR3. Germline CDR1 and CDR2: SGHVS and FQNEAQ. The CDR3 bases are TGTGCCAGCAGCTTAGTTCTAGCGGGAGGGAGTGAGCAGTTCTTC. This codes for CASSLVLAGGSEQFF. The full variable domain, completed using reference TRBV7-8 and TRBJ2-1, is GAGVSQSPRYKVAKRGQDVALRCDPISGHVSLFWYQQALGQGPEFLTYFQNEAQLDKSGLPSDRFFAERPEGSVSTLKIQRTQQEDSAVYLCASSLVLAGGSEQFFGPGTRLTVL.

This chain uses TRBV6-5 with TRBJ1-2; D gene unclear. In germline, CDR1 is MNHEY, CDR2 SVGAGI. Trimming removed 2 bases at V and 6 bases at J, with 16 bases between. This CDR3 has 15 amino acids. CDR3 sequence reads: CASSYLGRGKDGYTF. CDR3 DNA: TGTGCCAGCAGTTACCTCGGACGGGGAAAGGATGGCTACACCTTC.

A word on this clone: The germline gene is not matched at one end of the junction; a read error may be the cause. The chain has TRBV19 and TRBJ1-5; D is unresolved. The CDR3 extends over 15 amino acids. Germline V gives CDR1 LNHDA, CDR2 SQIVND (reference sequence). The CDR3, as DNA: TGTGTCAGTAGTATCGCGGATTATAGCAATCAGCCCCAGCATTTT. Protein sequence: CVSSIADYSNQPQHF.

The chain uses TRBV4-2 and TRBJ1-5; tentative D call: TRBD1 (5 bases). The CDR3 covers 15 residues. V gave up 2 bases and J gave up 5 bases, with 13 bases separating them. Germline CDR1 is LGHNA and CDR2 is YNFKEQ. The CDR3 loop reads CASSQRARAYQPQHF. The CDR3 DNA follows: TGTGCCAGCAGCCAAAGGGCCAGGGCCTATCAGCCCCAGCATTTT.

The rearrangement links TRBV5-1 to TRBJ2-2; TRBD2 agrees at 11 bases. The V gene's germline CDR1 is SGHRS and CDR2 YFSETQ. The CDR3 sequence is 15 residues long. J gave up 5 bases and V 4 bases, and 4 bases lay outside the gene matches. The DNA for the CDR3 is TGCGCCAGCAGCAGACGACTAGCGGGGACCGGGGAGCTGTTTTTT. This sequence encodes CASSRRLAGTGELFF.

This clone was recorded once. The chain combines TRBV27 with TRBJ1-2; possibly TRBD1 for D (5 bases). V dropped 3 bases and J dropped 5 bases, with 19 bases sitting between them. Per germline, CDR1 MNHEY and CDR2 SMNVEV (reference sequence). The CDR3 is 16 amino acids. The CDR3 sequence: CASSLAGPGGRYGYTF. The DNA of the CDR3 is TGTGCCAGCAGTTTGGCGGGCCCGGGGGGTCGATATGGCTACACCTTC.

The chain links TRBV19 to TRBJ1-1; no definite D call. Trimming removed 1 base at V and 6 bases at J, with 18 bases between. The CDR3 contains 16 residues. CDR1 and CDR2 (germline): LNHDA, SQIVND (reference sequence). The CDR3 region has the DNA TGTGCCAGTAGTATAGGGGCCCCTCGAGGAAGCCCTGAAGCTTTCTTT. Translation gives CASSIGAPRGSPEAFF.

The chain recombines TRBV5-1 with TRBJ2-7, with D tentatively TRBD1 or TRBD2 (5 bases each). This CDR3 has 14 residues. The V end lost 0 bases, the J end lost 2 bases, and 9 bases lay between the germline ends. Germline V gives CDR1 SGHRS, CDR2 YFSETQ. CDR3 residues: CASSLETGPYEQYF. The CDR3 DNA reads as TGCGCCAGCAGCTTGGAAACGGGGCCCTACGAGCAGTACTTC.

The V gene is TRBV28, the J gene TRBJ1-2; 9 bases match TRBD1. The CDR3 length is 16 residues. J lost 5 bases, V lost 5 bases, and 12 bases had no gene match. From germline, CDR1 is MDHEN and CDR2 SYDVKM. This chain's CDR3 is CASSEYSGQGEYGYTF. The CDR3 DNA reads as TGTGCCAGCAGTGAATATTCGGGACAGGGCGAGTATGGCTACACCTTC.

The V and J genes are TRBV5-1 and TRBJ2-3; 11 bases line up with TRBD2. Losses at the gene ends were 4 bases for V and 2 bases for J; bases not matched to a gene: 6. Germline V gives CDR1 SGHRS, CDR2 YFSETQ. The CDR3 has 16 residues. CDR3 residues: CASSILAGVNTDTQYF. The CDR3 DNA is TGCGCCAGCAGCATACTAGCGGGGGTAAACACAGATACGCAGTATTTT.

This chain connects TRBV21-1 to TRBJ2-3. TRBV21-1 is a recognized pseudogene. The CDR3 runs to 14 residues. The CDR3, as DNA: TGTGCCAGCAAGGGGGACTCACACACAGATACGCAGTATTTT. It specifies CASKGDSHTDTQYF.

The chain employs TRBV3-1 (or the pseudogene TRBV3-2) and TRBJ2-3; D is uncertain. There are 13 residues in the CDR3. Germline CDR1 and CDR2: LGHDT and YNNKEL (reference sequence). Trimming removed 4 bases at V and 3 bases at J, with 8 bases between. The CDR3 here is CASSPRLTDTQYF. Here the CDR3 DNA reads TGTGCCAGCAGCCCCCGGCTGACAGATACGCAGTATTTT.

This clone was observed a few times. This chain connects TRBV20-1 to TRBJ1-5; D may be TRBD1 (5 bases). V dropped 3 bases and J dropped 7 bases, with 28 bases sitting between them. The germline V gene encodes CDR1 DFQATT and CDR2 SNEGSKA (reference sequence). The length of the CDR3 is 18 residues. This CDR3 is CSASPPPGPPFAGQPQHF. CDR3 nucleotides: TGCAGTGCTAGTCCCCCCCCAGGGCCGCCATTTGCGGGGCAGCCCCAGCATTTT.

The gene calls are TRBV2 and TRBJ2-7; D not resolved. Germline loops: CDR1 SNHLY, CDR2 FYNNEI. The CDR3 covers 13 residues. V dropped 4 bases and J dropped 5 bases, with 12 bases sitting between them. The CDR3 sequence is CASSVYLINEQYF. DNA of the CDR3: TGTGCCAGCAGTGTTTACTTGATAAACGAGCAGTACTTC.

V is TRBV5-5 and J is TRBJ2-5, with 8 bases fitting TRBD2. The CDR3 is 14 amino acids. The germline V gene encodes CDR1 SGHKS and CDR2 YYEKEE (reference sequence). V shed 2 bases and J 5 bases; nucleotides not matched to a gene: 5. The CDR3 reads CASSFGLAGETQYF. For the CDR3, the DNA is TGTGCCAGCAGCTTTGGCCTAGCGGGTGAGACCCAGTACTTC.

The rearrangement links TRBV30 to TRBJ1-1, with TRBD1 as a possible D gene (5 bases). The CDR3 sequence is 13 residues long. Germline V gene lookup returns CDR1 GTSNPN and CDR2 SVGIG (reference sequence). Trimming left V 4 bases short and J 1 base short, with 10 bases between. The CDR3 DNA follows: TGTGCCTGGACCCCGGGGGGGAACACTGAAGCTTTCTTT. This gives the protein CAWTPGGNTEAFF.

This chain uses TRBV7-2 with TRBJ1-2; D is perhaps TRBD1 (5 bases). The germline CDR1 and CDR2 sequences are SGHTA and FQGNSA. The CDR3 sequence is 16 residues long. Trimming stripped 3 bases from V and 8 bases from J, with 22 bases between. The CDR3, as DNA: TGTGCCAGCAGCTTCCCCGGGGTCCAACCTAGGGGAGGCTACACCTTC. It codes for CASSFPGVQPRGGYTF.

This chain joins TRBV11-2 and TRBJ2-7; a possible D gene is TRBD2 (6 bases). V was pared by 5 bases and J by 4 bases, with 15 bases between. The CDR3 extends over 14 amino acids. Germline lookup yields CDR1 SGHAT and CDR2 FQNNGV. CDR3 DNA sequence: TGTGCCAGCAGCCCTTGGGACTCTGTTTACGAGCAGTACTTC. Translating it yields CASSPWDSVYEQYF. The full variable domain, in which reference TRBV11-2 and TRBJ2-7 provide the parts outside the CDR3, is EAGVAQSPRYKIIEKRQSVAFWCNPISGHATLYWYQQILGQGPKLLIQFQNNGVVDDSQLPKDRFSAERLKGVDSTLKIQPAKLEDSAVYLCASSPWDSVYEQYFGPGTRLTVT.

This chain connects TRBV6-5 to TRBJ1-1; D call uncertain. The CDR3 totals 13 residues. V lost 10 bases, J lost 1 base, and 13 bases lay in between. Germline V CDR1 and CDR2: MNHEY, SVGAGI. CDR3 coding DNA: TGTGCCACCATAAGAGAAACGAACACTGAAGCTTTCTTT. Translation gives CATIRETNTEAFF.

The chain combines TRBV7-8 with TRBJ2-1, with unresolved D. The V gene's germline CDR1 is SGHVS and CDR2 FQNEAQ. Trimming pared 6 bases from V and 5 bases from J, leaving 17 bases between. This CDR3 spans 15 amino acids. The CDR3 protein is CASSSQSVRNNEQFF. Here the CDR3 DNA reads TGTGCCAGCAGTTCTCAGTCCGTAAGGAACAATGAGCAGTTCTTC.